The clone carrying this T cell receptor beta chain was seen a few times. TCRdb reprocessed the 5' RACE reads via MiXCR and lists one record per CDR3 protein. The table lists about 400,000 distinct CDR3 sequences, approximately 5.7% of them singletons. V was pared by 6 bases and J by 1 base, with 12 bases between. The length of the CDR3 is 14 residues. The record originates from a study of T cells after yellow fever vaccination. The chain joins TRBV12-3 or TRBV12-4 to TRBJ1-1; possible D gene TRBD1, 5 bases. The TCR was taken from a man in his thirties or forties who received the YFV17D yellow fever vaccine. Sequenced here: PBMCs, sampled 5 days after the yellow fever booster vaccination. As DNA, the CDR3 is TGTGCCAGCAGGCAGACAGTGACGAACACTGAAGCTTTCTTT. Its translation is CASRQTVTNTEAFF.